This TCR beta chain was sequenced for a study of cytomegalovirus exposure and HLA in healthy donors (TCRdb year 2017). Describing the broader study: According to an earlier analysis of 587 of the donors, some 180 million T cells yielded some 120 million unique TCR beta sequences and more than 250 Gb of sequence data. Among about 360 genotyped donors of the cohort, an average of roughly 240,000 unique TCR beta nucleotide sequences were sequenced per donor, roughly 18% of them non-productive. Four to six DR-DQ haplotypes were handled as single units for association and clustering, since linkage in the cohort was strong. HLA typing included class I and class II loci at four-digit resolution. The study used immunosequencing to profile the T cell repertoires of hundreds of subjects and linked those repertoires to cytomegalovirus serostatus. To predict cytomegalovirus infection status, the study brought together high-throughput TCR immunosequencing, statistical association of individual TCRs with disease status, and machine learning. In addition to the first cohort of several hundred subjects, a separate validation cohort of 120 different subjects was used. Rather than using new phenotypic data, the later analysis identified candidate immune exposures from TCR beta sequences and from how often those sequences occurred across donors. A later genetic analysis used genome-wide SNP genotypes for 398 of the 666 donors, treating that subset as a discovery cohort. A later analysis re-examined previously published TCR beta repertoires from more than 650 donors and added high-resolution HLA genotyping to investigate patterns of TCR occurrence. The number of typed donors differed by locus: roughly 620-630 for A, B, C, DRB1 and DQB1; approximately 530 for DQA1; 600 to 610 for DPA1; and roughly 470 for DPB1. The aim of the study was to test whether cataloging public T cell receptors could identify signatures of past pathogen exposure. In an earlier analysis of about 590 of the donors, high-throughput TCR beta sequencing was used to judge whether each TCR beta V gene segment behaved as functional or pseudogenic. All discovery cohort repertoires had been generated using a single sequencing platform. An early release covering roughly 600 HLA-typed donors comprised about 310 gigabases of sequencing data and 65 million to 100 million unique TCR sequences. Donor age, sex, ethnicity and CMV serostatus were compiled alongside the repertoire data. Of the roughly 400 genotyped donors, 65% to 90% fell in the genetic ancestry cluster associated with self-reported Caucasian donors. Points the paper makes about the study in general: In a later analysis, several top co-occurrence clusters were reported to appear linked to parvovirus B19, influenza, CMV and Epstein-Barr virus. At a false discovery rate of 0.05, a later analysis linked 16,000 or so TCR beta sequences to specific HLA alleles. CMV serostatus was the only immune exposure information available for the cohort. Across donors, most TCR sequences were observed very rarely, whereas some public TCRs were present in many individuals. Most CMV-associated TCR beta chains appeared to be HLA-restricted in a later analysis, and the HLA associations seemed to be driven largely by CMV exposure. According to a later genetic analysis, donors in an Asian-associated ancestry cluster had fewer N-insertions in productive TCRs than the approximately 630-donor mean. A further reported finding was that TCR beta sequences accurately predicted the HLA-A and HLA-B alleles for most subjects in the first cohort. When HLA alleles, especially DR and DQ, strongly co-occurred, TCR associations were difficult to assign to individual alleles. Because some donors lacked HLA typing at each locus, the association tests relied only on the typed subset. A later genetic analysis associated a missense DCLRE1C variant with V-gene and J-gene trimming of TCR beta chains, and an independent cohort replicated the association. Some IMGT-functional V segments, including TRBV6-2 and TRBV6-3, could not be told apart with the 87-base-pair reads, so those segments were excluded. The classifier was reported to diagnose cytomegalovirus status with high specificity and sensitivity in both the original and validation cohorts. Seventeen rarely observed V segments, including chromosome 9 orphons, were excluded from the earlier analysis of some 590 of the donors because counts were too low. Compared with equally common non-associated chains, HLA-associated TCR beta chains in a later analysis were more clonally expanded and had lower generation probabilities. In vitro tests confirmed that a few of the cytomegalovirus-associated TCR beta chains recognize cytomegalovirus antigens. In a later analysis, the rate of TCR association differed among HLA loci, with DRB1 alleles having the most associated TCRs and HLA-C alleles having the fewest. Linkage disequilibrium might explain the correlated functional status among segregating V segments, but an unknown experimental factor could not be ruled out. The cohort was sequenced for TCR beta chains only, and without alpha or paired-chain data the features that could be detected were limited. The authors suggested that the approach could potentially be extended to other disease states and immunological phenotypes. The sequencing pipeline was judged likely to have produced a cluster of highly shared sequence variants as a technical artifact. The study listed 150 to 200 TCR beta chains as associated with cytomegalovirus. Broadly in line with IMGT annotations, most TCR beta V segments showed up in productive rearrangements about 87% or about 30% of the time in an earlier analysis of several hundred of the donors. Sequencing depth was assumed to be roughly uniform across donors in the presence/absence analyses, though that assumption may not hold.

V loses 11 bases at its end and J loses 9 bases; junction bases beyond the gene matches: 11. Counted from cysteine to phenylalanine, this CDR3 has 13 amino acids. The entry retains the CDR3 DNA only, 39 bases that are in frame from base 1. Taken from the germline V gene, the CDR1 and CDR2 loops are MDHEN and SYDVKM. This clone is a singleton in its sample. Its antigen is still unknown. Base qualities are not recorded, but no much larger clone differs from it by a single base. In total, 666 healthy bone marrow donors made up the cohort. At the time of sampling, every cohort member was nominally healthy, though immune exposures that went unrecorded were likely present. The donor was CMV seropositive and belonged to the group of 250 to 300 seropositive cohort members. A peripheral blood sample was provided by each donor, and peripheral blood mononuclear cells were used for TCR beta sequencing. Genomic DNA was extracted from the blood cell samples with the Qiagen DNeasy Blood Extraction Kit.

Libraries were constructed by the immunoSEQ multiplex PCR assay. The multiplex PCR relied on a mix of 60 forward primers for TCR Vbeta segments and 13 reverse primers for TCR Jbeta segments. A multiplex PCR assay on genomic DNA amplified the CDR3 region of rearranged TCR beta genes. Amplified TCR beta libraries were sequenced as 87-base-pair reads on the Illumina HiSeq System. In the authors' own workflow: A later analysis tallied around 80 million unique TCR beta chains across the 550 to 850 repertoires, and roughly 11 million of those chains were shared by two or more donors. A nearest-neighbor algorithm error-corrected the raw reads and collapsed the reads into unique sequences, merging closely related sequences to remove PCR and sequencing errors. V, D and J gene segments were assigned by aligning CDR3 sequences to IMGT reference sequences. Each retained sequence needed at least a six-nucleotide match to both a V gene segment and a J gene segment. Rearrangements were called productive when the CDR3 lacked stop codons and stayed in frame with V and J; all others were non-productive. CDR3 was defined according to IMGT convention as the region running from the second conserved V-encoded cysteine to the conserved J-encoded phenylalanine. The earlier analysis of around 640 of the donors excluded sequences that lacked an unambiguous match to a single V gene segment. In an earlier analysis of 500 to 750 of the donors, V segments were called functional above 56.7% productive rearrangements and were called segregating when the between-donor standard deviation exceeded 5%. A statistical classification framework was built to diagnose cytomegalovirus status from the catalog of TCR beta chain sequences. In a later analysis, TCR nucleotide sequences were compared against IMGT/GENE-DB human TR gene sequences so that V and J genes could be assigned. A later analysis assigned CDR3 sequences and most-parsimonious VDJ recombination scenarios with the TCRdist pipeline. In a later analysis, each TCR beta chain was defined by its CDR3 amino acid sequence together with its V-gene family, and reads without a unique V-gene family were excluded. To address suspected cross-contamination and a sequencing artifact, a later analysis removed 450 to 700 highly shared, low-generation-probability nucleotide sequences. In a later analysis, a clonal expansion index for each public chain was calculated from normalized within-repertoire ranks of inferred template counts. Generation probabilities in a later analysis came from a VDJ recombination model fitted to out-of-frame rearrangements, and those results were checked against IGoR. In a later analysis, hypergeometric tests were used to score TCR-TCR, TCR-HLA and TCR-CMV co-occurrence, with a repertoire-size bias correction applied to TCR pairs. To estimate false discovery rates, a later analysis permuted the HLA or CMV assignments 20 times. In a later analysis, co-occurring TCRs were grouped with DBSCAN, and TCRdist sequence similarity was added when clustering was performed within HLA-allele-positive subsets. Repertoires with fewer than 30,000 or more than 120,000 public chains, plus five repertoires with anomalous nucleotide sharing, were excluded from co-occurrence clustering. TCRdb took over this immuneACCESS table, retaining in-frame rearrangements with V and J assigned. Such tables are incomplete; in checked studies, under half of the missing clones stem from an unresolved V gene, and the remainder is unexplained. V and J calls and clone size follow that table, whereas D and trimming were derived from the DNA. The sample profile shows approximately 160,000 clones; 68% of them were found once. About 2.5% of the sample goes to the ten largest clones.

The specimen was PBMCs. This clonotype was sampled from a woman aged 40-49 years in good health and CMV-seropositive. The chain uses TRBV28 and TRBJ2-1; the junction holds 9 bases that match TRBD1. The DNA is as follows: TGTGCCGCGGGGACAGGGTCCTTTGGTGAGCAGTTCTTC. Its translation reads: CAAGTGSFGEQFF.